This T cell receptor beta chain was sequenced during a study of shared clonotypes between healthy human individuals. Naive CD45RA+ and memory CD45RA-negative subsets were split from CD4+ cells. Findings and limits, study-wide: The four-donor shared clonotypes exceeded non-shared clonotypes in generation probability, with non-shared ones scoring lower.

CDR1 and CDR2 (germline): MDHEN, SYDVKM. Trimming removed 6 bases from V and 3 bases from J; junction bases left unmatched: 8. This CDR3 has 15 amino acids. Points on this clone: What it binds is not known.

Assay: immunoSEQ multiplex PCR; the TCRdb copy retains only in-frame clones and omits some. The data hold about 2.4 million clones, with 80% to 95% observed a single time. Sequencing was performed on naive CD4+ T cells from PBMCs. As to subset: CD45RA+ positively selected. The TCR was taken from a young man in good health. Some clones in this sample may be carry-over from other donors' samples. This chain uses TRBV28 with TRBJ2-3; 8 positions match TRBD2. CDR3 nucleotides: TGTGCCAGCAGGGGAGCGGGAGCAGGGACAGATACGCAGTATTTT. It codes for CASRGAGAGTDTQYF. Full variable domain (missing parts from reference TRBV28 and TRBJ2-3): DVKVTQSSRYLVKRTGEKVFLECVQDMDHENMFWYRQDPGLGLRLIYFSYDVKMKEKGDIPEGYSVSREKKERFSLILESASTNQTSMYLCASRGAGAGTDTQYFGPGTRLTVL.